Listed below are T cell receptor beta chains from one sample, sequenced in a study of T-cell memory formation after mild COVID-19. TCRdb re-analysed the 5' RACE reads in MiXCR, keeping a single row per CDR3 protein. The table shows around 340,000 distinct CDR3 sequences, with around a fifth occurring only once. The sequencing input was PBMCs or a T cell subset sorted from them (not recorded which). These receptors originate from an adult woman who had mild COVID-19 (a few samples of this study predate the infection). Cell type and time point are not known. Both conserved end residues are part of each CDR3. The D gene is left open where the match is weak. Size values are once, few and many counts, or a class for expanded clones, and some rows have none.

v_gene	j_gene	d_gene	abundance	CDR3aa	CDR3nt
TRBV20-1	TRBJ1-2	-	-	CSARDVGRGANYGYTF	TGCAGTGCTAGAGATGTAGGGAGGGGGGCTAACTATGGCTACACCTTC
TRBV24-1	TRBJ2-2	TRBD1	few	CATSGTGYGELFF	TGTGCCACCTCCGGGACAGGGTACGGGGAGCTGTTTTTT
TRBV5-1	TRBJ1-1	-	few	CASSLGQLLMNTEAFF	TGCGCCAGCAGCTTGGGACAGCTCCTGATGAACACTGAAGCTTTCTTT
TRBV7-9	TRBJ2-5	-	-	CASSKGTKVRTQYF	TGTGCCAGCAGCAAGGGGACAAAAGTCAGGACCCAGTACTTC
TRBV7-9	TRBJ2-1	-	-	CASSQPGLNNEQFF	TGTGCCAGCAGCCAACCGGGACTCAACAATGAGCAGTTCTTC
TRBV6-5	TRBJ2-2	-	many	CASSYGGVTGELFF	TGTGCCAGCAGTTACGGAGGGGTCACCGGGGAGCTGTTTTTT
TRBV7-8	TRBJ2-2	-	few	CASSAMRRNTGELFF	TGTGCCAGCAGCGCAATGCGGAGGAACACCGGGGAGCTGTTTTTT
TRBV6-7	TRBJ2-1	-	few	CASTPGGPHEQFF	TGTGCCAGCACCCCGGGGGGCCCACATGAGCAGTTCTTC
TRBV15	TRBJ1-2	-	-	CATSRRTSRGSGGGYTF	TGTGCCACCAGCAGACGCACTTCGCGGGGGTCGGGTGGTGGCTACACCTTC
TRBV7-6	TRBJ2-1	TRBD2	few	CASSLVKGGDEQFF	TGTGCCAGCAGCTTAGTAAAGGGAGGGGATGAGCAGTTCTTC
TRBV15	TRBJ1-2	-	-	CATSRDKVYPLGYTF	TGTGCCACCAGCAGAGATAAGGTGTATCCTCTTGGCTACACCTTC
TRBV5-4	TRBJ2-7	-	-	CASTPQGGGYYEQYF	TGTGCCAGCACCCCCCAAGGAGGGGGTTACTACGAGCAGTACTTC